The rows below give T cell receptor beta chains drawn from one sample of a study of post-analysis software for immune sequencing data. MiXCR was run by TCRdb on the PCR reads, yielding one entry per CDR3 protein. This repertoire shows about 200,000 distinct CDR3 sequences, 25% to 35% found once; its top ten account for roughly 3.4%. Material for sequencing was blood. These receptors originate from a girl aged 2-17 years with multiple sclerosis. Both conserved end residues are part of each CDR3. A D gene is named only where the DNA matches it firmly. Clone size is stated in some rows and not others, as once, few, many or a class when expanded.

clone size	V gene	J gene	D gene	CDR3 protein	CDR3 DNA
few	TRBV29-1	TRBJ1-1	NA	CSVGMKLSNTEAFF	TGCAGCGTTGGAATGAAGTTATCGAACACTGAAGCTTTCTTT
many	TRBV6-5	TRBJ2-1	NA	CASSDSPVSNEQFF	TGTGCCAGCAGCGACTCCCCCGTGAGCAATGAGCAGTTCTTC
few	TRBV12-3/TRBV12-4	TRBJ1-2	NA	CASSLDFPPVGYTF	TGTGCCAGCAGTTTAGATTTCCCGCCGGTGGGCTACACCTTC
NA	TRBV2	TRBJ1-1	NA	CASSDEGSTEAFF	TGTGCCAGCAGTGACGAGGGGAGCACTGAAGCTTTCTTT
NA	TRBV3-1	TRBJ2-7	TRBD1	CASSQGAGTAIYEQYF	TGTGCCAGCAGCCAAGGGGCCGGGACAGCGATCTACGAGCAGTACTTC
NA	TRBV3-1	TRBJ2-1	NA	CASSQGRRWDGQFF	TGTGCCAGCAGCCAAGGGCGGCGCTGGGATGGGCAGTTCTTC
many	TRBV7-9	TRBJ2-7	TRBD1	CASSPKTGDYEQYF	TGTGCCAGCAGCCCAAAGACAGGGGACTACGAGCAGTACTTC
NA	TRBV6-1	TRBJ2-7	NA	CASRQGQRTYEQYF	TGTGCCAGCCGGCAGGGACAAAGGACCTACGAGCAGTACTTC
few	TRBV28	TRBJ2-7	TRBD1	CASRNVGDSSYEQYF	TGTGCCAGCAGAAACGTGGGGGACAGCTCCTACGAGCAGTACTTC
NA	TRBV28	TRBJ2-1	TRBD2	CASSLGRETQFF	TGTGCCAGCAGTTTAGGGCGGGAGACCCAGTTCTTC
few	TRBV13	TRBJ2-7	TRBD1	CASSEGQGPNEQYF	TGTGCCAGCAGCGAAGGACAGGGTCCCAACGAGCAGTACTTC
NA	TRBV4-2	TRBJ2-1	TRBD1	CARSPRQGGLNEQFF	TGTGCCCGCAGCCCCAGACAGGGGGGTCTCAATGAGCAGTTCTTC
many	TRBV4-2	TRBJ2-7	NA	CASSQAGNTPSGSYEQYF	TGTGCCAGCAGCCAAGCGGGGAATACCCCTTCCGGGAGCTACGAGCAGTACTTC
many	TRBV24-1	TRBJ2-1	NA	CATAVSYNEQFF	TGTGCCACGGCGGTCTCCTACAATGAGCAGTTCTTC
few	TRBV5-5	TRBJ1-1	NA	CASSDLRDGEAFF	TGTGCCAGCAGCGACCTAAGGGACGGAGAAGCTTTCTTT
few	TRBV7-9	TRBJ1-1	NA	CASTHRDCTEAFF	TGTGCCAGCACCCACAGGGACTGCACTGAAGCTTTCTTT
many	TRBV20-1	TRBJ2-7	NA	CSARDLTGQYYEQYF	TGCAGTGCTAGAGATTTGACAGGCCAATACTACGAGCAGTACTTC
NA	TRBV7-2	TRBJ2-7	NA	CASSFEAGPYEQYF	TGTGCCAGCAGCTTCGAGGCAGGGCCCTACGAGCAGTACTTC